This T cell receptor beta chain was identified in a study of shared clonotypes between healthy human individuals. About the study: There were three CD4 naive, three CD4 memory, two CD8 naive and one CD8 memory plates per donor. Notes on the study in general: Naive subsets tended to show greater estimated richness than memory subsets. Generation probabilities of non-shared clonotypes were lower (relative to those shared by all four donors).

The germline V gene encodes CDR1 MNHNY and CDR2 SVGAGI (reference sequence). The CDR3 runs 13 residues. V lost 10 bases, J lost 3 bases, and 16 bases lay in between. As for this clone: Its antigen is not identified.

From CD4+ cells came CD45RA+ naive and CD45RA-negative memory subsets. Some clones are missing from TCRdb's copy, which holds only in-frame ones; the method was immunoSEQ multiplex PCR. The sample records 2 million to 2.5 million clones, roughly 93% being singletons. Sequencing was carried out using naive CD4+ T cells from PBMCs. Subset denoted: CD45RA+ positively selected. V usage is TRBV6-6 and J usage is TRBJ2-7; D is unresolved. The receptor was isolated from a man in his late teens or twenties in good health. Some clones in this sample may be carry-over from other donors' samples. The CDR3 nucleotides are TGTGCCATAGGAAGGAGCCAGAGCTACGAGCAGTACTTC. It translates to CAIGRSQSYEQYF.